The TCR beta chain described here comes from a study of T cell responses to AZD1222 COVID-19 vaccine. The CDR3 loop spans 15 amino acids. Germline CDR1 PRHDT, CDR2 FYEKMQ (reference sequence). V was clipped by 5 bases and J by 3 bases; unmatched bases: 4. This table comes from immunoSEQ multiplex PCR, and its TCRdb copy is limited to in-frame clones, with some not included. The sample includes roughly 120,000 clones, about 88% of them seen just once. The chain carries TRBV13 and TRBJ1-4; 9 positions match TRBD1. The clonotype comes from an adult who received the AZD1222 COVID-19 vaccine. The material sequenced was peripheral blood, taken 28 days after the second AZD1222 dose. In DNA, the CDR3 is TGTGCCAGCAGCCTTAGACAGGGGGCTAATGAAAAACTGTTTTTT. This gives the protein CASSLRQGANEKLFF.